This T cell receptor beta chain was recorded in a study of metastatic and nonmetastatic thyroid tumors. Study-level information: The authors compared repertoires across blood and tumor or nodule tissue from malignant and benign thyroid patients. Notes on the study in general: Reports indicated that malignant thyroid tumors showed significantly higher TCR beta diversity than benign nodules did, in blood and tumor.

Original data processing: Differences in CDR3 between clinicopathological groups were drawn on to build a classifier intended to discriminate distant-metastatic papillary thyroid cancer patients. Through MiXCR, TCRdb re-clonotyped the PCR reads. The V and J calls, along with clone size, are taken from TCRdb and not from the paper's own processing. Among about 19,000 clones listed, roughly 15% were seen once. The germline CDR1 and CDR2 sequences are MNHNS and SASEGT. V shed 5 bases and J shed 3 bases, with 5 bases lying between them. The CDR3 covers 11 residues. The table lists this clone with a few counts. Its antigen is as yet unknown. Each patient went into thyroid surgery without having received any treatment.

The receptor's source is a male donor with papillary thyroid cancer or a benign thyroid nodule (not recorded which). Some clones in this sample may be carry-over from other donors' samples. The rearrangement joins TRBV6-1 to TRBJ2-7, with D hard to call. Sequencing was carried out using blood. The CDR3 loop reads CASSPHYEQYF. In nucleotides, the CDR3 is TGTGCCAGCAGTCCCCACTACGAGCAGTACTTC.